The clone carrying this T cell receptor (beta chain) occurred once. Other DNA variants within this sample encode the same CDR3. This specimen comes from a study of blood T cell repertoires in COVID-19. Sequencing was performed with immunoSEQ multiplex PCR; in TCRdb, only in-frame clones are kept and a portion is missing. The table shows 18,000 or so clones, with approximately 95% occurring only once. The sequenced sample consisted of peripheral blood. The sequence derives from a woman aged 45 to 65 with active COVID-19.

CDR3 DNA: TGTGCCAGCAGCTTAAATGGGCGAGAGCAGTACTTC. Encoded protein: CASSLNGREQYF. The J gene is TRBJ2-7, the V gene TRBV7-3, with D unclear. The germline CDR1 and CDR2 sequences are SGHTA and FQGTGA. The CDR3 length is 12 residues. Trimming shortened V by 1 base and J by 7 bases, and 8 bases separated the two germline ends. Variable domain in full (rest from reference TRBV7-3 and TRBJ2-7): GAGVSQTPSNKVTEKGKYVELRCDPISGHTALYWYRQSLGQGPEFLIYFQGTGAADDSGLPNDRFFAVRPEGSVSTLKIQRTERGDSAVYLCASSLNGREQYFGPGTRLTVT.